The 24 T cell receptor beta chains presented below share a single source sample, sequenced in a study of chemoradiotherapy in HPV16-positive cancers. Only in-frame clones appear in the TCRdb table, and some are missing; sequencing was by immunoSEQ multiplex PCR. The sample records about 53,000 clones, roughly nine tenths being singletons. The sample here was blood, taken from a patient who underwent chemoradiotherapy. These receptors all stem from a human donor with HPV-associated anogenital cancer.

V gene TRBV13 combines with J gene TRBJ1-1; D is perhaps TRBD1 (5 bases). Germline V gives CDR1 PRHDT, CDR2 FYEKMQ (reference sequence). Trimming removed 5 bases at V and 7 bases at J, with 11 bases between. The CDR3 contains 12 residues. The CDR3 reads CASSPGRVEAFF. CDR3 bases: TGTGCCAGCAGCCCGGGCAGGGTTGAAGCTTTCTTT.

The chain is built from TRBV11-3 and TRBJ2-1, with unresolved D. CDR3 length: 12 amino acids. Germline loops: CDR1 SGHNT, CDR2 YENEEA. Trimming pared 0 bases from V and 8 bases from J, leaving 5 bases between. CDR3 bases: TGTGCCAGCAGCTTAGATGGAGATGAGCAGTTCTTC. Its translation: CASSLDGDEQFF.

This clone was seen just once. V gene TRBV4-3 combines with J gene TRBJ1-3; TRBD1 aligns across 8 bases. V gave up 4 bases and J gave up 5 bases; unmatched junction bases: 7. The CDR3 has 15 residues. The germline V gene encodes CDR1 LGHNA and CDR2 YSLEER. In nucleotides, the CDR3 is TGCGCCAGCAGCCTGGGAACAGGGGGAAGAAACACCATATATTTT. Translation gives CASSLGTGGRNTIYF.

The chain uses TRBV30 and TRBJ1-2; possible D gene TRBD1, 6 bases. V lost 4 bases and J 3 bases, leaving 18 bases between the germline ends. CDR3 size: 15 residues. CDR1 is GTSNPN, CDR2 SVGIG, per germline (reference sequence). The CDR3 loop is CAWNTKTGQYYGYTF. The CDR3 DNA reads as TGTGCCTGGAACACTAAAACCGGACAGTACTATGGCTACACCTTC.

The CDR3, as DNA: TGTGCCAGCAGCAAACGACTAGCGGGAGGAGGAGATACGCAGTATTTT. Its translation is CASSKRLAGGGDTQYF. The chain is built from TRBV14 and TRBJ2-3, with 13 nucleotides matching TRBD2. Germline-derived CDR1 and CDR2 are SGHDN and FVKESK. The ends lost 5 bases at V and 5 bases at J; junction bases unmatched: 7. The CDR3 contains 16 residues.

V and J are TRBV29-1 and TRBJ1-3, with D uncertain. The V gene's germline CDR1 is SQVTM and CDR2 ANQGSEA. The CDR3 is made up of 13 amino acids. The V and J ends lost 7 bases and 0 bases respectively, with 10 bases between them. The CDR3 loop reads CSAKLFSGNTIYF. CDR3 nucleotide sequence: TGCAGCGCCAAGTTATTCTCTGGAAACACCATATATTTT.

This clone was picked up a small number of times. This chain links TRBV9 with TRBJ2-1; maybe TRBD2 (7 bases). The CDR3 is made up of 15 amino acids. Germline V CDR1 and CDR2: SGDLS, YYNGEE. The V and J ends lost 3 bases and 1 base respectively, with 11 bases between them. CDR3 sequence: CASSAGGKSYNEQFF. The CDR3 DNA reads TGTGCCAGCAGCGCGGGGGGCAAGTCCTACAATGAGCAGTTCTTC.

The V and J genes are TRBV7-9 and TRBJ2-2; D might be TRBD1 (6 bases). This CDR3 has 15 residues. Trimming left V 5 bases short and J 0 bases short, with 10 bases between. Per the germline V gene, CDR1 is SEHNR and CDR2 is FQNEAQ (reference sequence). The CDR3 spells CASSLRTANTGELFF. CDR3 coding DNA: TGTGCCAGCAGCCTCCGGACAGCGAACACCGGGGAGCTGTTTTTT. Combining the CDR3 with reference TRBV7-9 and TRBJ2-2 gives the whole variable domain DTGVSQNPRHKITKRGQNVTFRCDPISEHNRLYWYRQTLGQGPEFLTYFQNEAQLEKSRLLSDRFSAERPKGSFSTLEIQRTEQGDSAMYLCASSLRTANTGELFFGEGSRLTVL.

The chain is built from TRBV7-8 and TRBJ2-5; D tentatively reads TRBD1 or TRBD2 (5 bases each). This CDR3 contains 14 residues. Trimming removed 0 bases from V and 5 bases from J, with 10 bases in between. Germline V CDR1 and CDR2: SGHVS, FQNEAQ. The DNA of the CDR3 is TGTGCCAGCAGCTTAGCGGGGGTGGAGGAGACCCAGTACTTC. Its protein product is CASSLAGVEETQYF.

CDR3 nucleotide sequence: TGTGCCAGCAGTGAGCAGGCTATGACTGAAGCTTTCTTT. Its translation: CASSEQAMTEAFF. This chain connects TRBV25-1 to TRBJ1-1; D gene uncertain. Trimming took 3 bases from V and 5 from J, leaving 10 bases between them. The CDR3 sequence is 13 residues long. Germline assignment: CDR1 MGHDK and CDR2 SYGVNS.

The J gene is TRBJ2-2, the V gene TRBV6-1; D not resolved. The CDR3 loop spans 13 amino acids. V lost 6 bases, J lost 5 bases, and 10 bases lay in between. Per germline, CDR1 MNHNS and CDR2 SASEGT. CDR3 sequence (DNA): TGTGCCAGCAGCCCTTCGTGGACCGGGGAGCTGTTTTTT. This encodes CASSPSWTGELFF.

The chain employs TRBV15 and TRBJ2-5; D unresolved. The CDR3 is 14 amino acids. Trimming removed 0 bases at V and 5 bases at J, with 10 bases between. Germline V gene lookup returns CDR1 LNHNV and CDR2 YYDKDF (reference sequence). The DNA for the CDR3 is TGTGCCACCAGCAGAGATGAACTCGGGGAGACCCAGTACTTC. Amino acid sequence: CATSRDELGETQYF.

The rearrangement joins TRBV19 to TRBJ2-6, with D possibly TRBD1 on 5 matching bases. Between the trimmed V and J ends, which lost 1 base and 4 bases, there was a span of 8 bases. Looked up from germline, CDR1 is LNHDA and CDR2 is SQIVND (reference sequence). This CDR3 spans 15 amino acids. As DNA, the CDR3 is TGTGCCAGTAGTATAGGGGGCACCGGGGCCAACGTCCTGACTTTC. It is translated as CASSIGGTGANVLTF. The whole variable domain, remainder taken from reference TRBV19 and TRBJ2-6, is DGGITQSPKYLFRKEGQNVTLSCEQNLNHDAMYWYRQDPGQGLRLIYYSQIVNDFQKGDIAEGYSVSREKKESFPLTVTSAQKNPTAFYLCASSIGGTGANVLTFGAGSRLTVL.

This chain connects TRBV5-1 to TRBJ1-1; D uncertain. Between the trimmed V and J ends, which lost 4 bases and 11 bases, there was a span of 24 bases. In germline, CDR1 is SGHRS, CDR2 YFSETQ. The CDR3 is 15 amino acids. CDR3 residues: CASSPSESFASLAFF. The CDR3 DNA reads TGCGCCAGCAGCCCCTCTGAATCGTTTGCCTCACTGGCTTTCTTT.

This chain uses TRBV9 with TRBJ2-1; D not certain. Germline V lookup: CDR1 SGDLS, CDR2 YYNGEE. The V gene lost 4 bases and the J gene lost 5 bases, with 4 bases spanning the gap. The length of the CDR3 is 11 residues. CDR3 bases: TGTGCCAGCAGCTTGCACAATGAGCAGTTCTTC. Its translation: CASSLHNEQFF.

A single count supports this clone. CDR3 residues: CASGLGLAGGPSDTQYF. The CDR3, as DNA: TGTGCTAGTGGTTTGGGACTAGCGGGGGGGCCAAGTGATACGCAGTATTTT. The V gene is TRBV12-5, the J gene TRBJ2-3; 14 bases map to TRBD2. CDR1 is LGHNT and CDR2 is FRNRAP in the germline V gene. Unmatched junction bases numbered 6, after V lost 1 base and J lost 6 bases. The CDR3 has 17 residues.

This chain connects TRBV5-1 to TRBJ2-7; 9 nucleotides line up with TRBD1. The germline V gene encodes CDR1 SGHRS and CDR2 YFSETQ. The CDR3 runs 16 residues. The V and J ends lost 0 bases and 5 bases, in that order; junction bases with no gene match: 9. DNA for the CDR3: TGCGCCAGCAGCTTGGCCCTGCTGGGACAGGGAGACGAGCAGTACTTC. Protein product: CASSLALLGQGDEQYF.

This sequence joins TRBV15 and TRBJ1-2; D possibly corresponds to TRBD1 (6 bases). With 0 bases removed from V and 5 bases from J, the gap between germline ends came to 13 bases. This CDR3 has 15 amino acids. CDR1 LNHNV and CDR2 YYDKDF come from the germline V gene (reference sequence). CDR3 in DNA: TGTGCCACCAGCAGAGATCGTAGCCAGGGGTATGGCTACACCTTC. Translation gives CATSRDRSQGYGYTF.

In this sample, this clone turned up once. The V and J genes are TRBV5-1 and TRBJ1-6, with D possibly matching TRBD1 (5 bases). Germline V CDR1 and CDR2: SGHRS, YFSETQ. The CDR3 runs to 17 residues. V was pared by 0 bases and J by 1 base, with 11 bases between. The CDR3 nucleotides read TGCGCCAGCAGCTTGGAAGCGGGGGGATCCTATAATTCACCCCTCCACTTT. Translation: CASSLEAGGSYNSPLHF.

The chain carries TRBV2 and TRBJ2-4; 9 bases are shared with TRBD2. V lost 6 bases, J lost 4 bases, and 13 bases stayed unmatched. The CDR3 spans 17 residues. Germline CDR1 is SNHLY and CDR2 is FYNNEI. The DNA of the CDR3 is TGTGCCAGCAGCCCCGGGGCTAGCGGGGCCCTTAAAAACATTCAGTACTTC. Its protein product is CASSPGASGALKNIQYF.

CDR3 residues: CASRLDRGRETQYF. In DNA, the CDR3 is TGCGCCAGCAGACTCGACAGGGGGCGCGAGACCCAGTACTTC. The chain joins TRBV5-1 to TRBJ2-5; 10 nucleotides agree with TRBD1. J was trimmed by 5 bases and V by 5 bases; bases with no gene match: 6. Per germline, CDR1 SGHRS and CDR2 YFSETQ. The CDR3 runs 14 residues. Variable domain in full (rest from reference TRBV5-1 and TRBJ2-5): KAGVTQTPRYLIKTRGQQVTLSCSPISGHRSVSWYQQTPGQGLQFLFEYFSETQRNKGNFPGRFSGRQFSNSRSEMNVSTLELGDSALYLCASRLDRGRETQYFGPGTRLLVL.

There are a few counts of this clone. The CDR3 region is CASRLATGLSEETQYF. The CDR3 DNA sequence: TGTGCCAGCAGATTGGCTACAGGGCTAAGCGAAGAGACCCAGTACTTC. This chain uses TRBV6-4 with TRBJ2-5; D perhaps matches TRBD1 (6 bases). V was cut by 6 bases and J by 3 bases, with 20 bases left in between. This CDR3 spans 16 amino acids. Germline loops: CDR1 MRHNA, CDR2 SNTAGT.

V gene TRBV29-1 combines with J gene TRBJ1-1, with no clear D. Trimming took off 6 bases at V and 1 base at J, with 9 bases between the two ends. The CDR3 spans 12 residues. Germline CDR1 and CDR2: SQVTM and ANQGSEA. CDR3 sequence: CSVSHRNTEAFF. The CDR3, as DNA: TGCAGCGTCTCACACCGGAACACTGAAGCTTTCTTT.

The rearrangement joins TRBV7-2 to TRBJ1-1; 7 bases align to TRBD1. Looked up from germline, CDR1 is SGHTA and CDR2 is FQGNSA. After removal of 1 base from V and 4 bases from J, the junction contained 3 bases not matched to a gene. The CDR3 totals 14 residues. The CDR3 protein is CASSLVPGGTEAFF. CDR3 nucleotides: TGTGCCAGCAGCTTAGTTCCAGGGGGCACTGAAGCTTTCTTT.